Shown below are 19 T cell receptor beta chains from a single sample sequenced in a study of T cell responses to AZD1222 COVID-19 vaccine. The data were produced by immunoSEQ multiplex PCR, yet TCRdb's version contains in-frame clones alone and is incomplete. The sample consists of 100,000 to 140,000 clones, just over 90% of them appearing once. The sequencing used peripheral blood, collected 28 days after the second AZD1222 dose. These receptors originate from an adult who received the AZD1222 COVID-19 vaccine.

This clone was observed a handful of times. The chain employs TRBV2 and TRBJ1-5; D perhaps matches TRBD1 (6 bases). V lost 10 bases, J lost 0 bases, and 16 bases lay in between. The CDR3 contains 15 residues. Per germline, CDR1 SNHLY and CDR2 FYNNEI. CDR3 sequence: CAIGRGANSNQPQHF. The CDR3 DNA reads as TGTGCCATCGGACGGGGGGCTAATAGCAATCAGCCCCAGCATTTT.

The V call is TRBV6-5, the J call TRBJ2-5; unclear D gene. V was cut by 7 bases and J by 5 bases, with 8 bases left in between. CDR1 is MNHEY, CDR2 SVGAGI, per germline. The CDR3 sequence is 11 residues long. Written as DNA, the CDR3 is TGTGCCAGCACCGAGTGGGAGACCCAGTACTTC. Protein: CASTEWETQYF.

The rearrangement uses TRBV18 and TRBJ2-6, with D perhaps TRBD1 (5 bases). The CDR3 consists of 17 residues. V lost 3 bases to trimming and J lost 1 base, with 13 bases between them. Germline V gene sequence: CDR1 KGHSH, CDR2 LQKENI. The CDR3 loop is CASSPTVVPSGANVLTF. In nucleotides, the CDR3 is TGTGCCAGCTCACCGACAGTTGTCCCTTCTGGGGCCAACGTCCTGACTTTC.

The sample holds one count of this clone. V and J are TRBV7-2 and TRBJ2-3; 9 bases are shared with TRBD2. Germline V gene sequence: CDR1 SGHTA, CDR2 FQGNSA. The CDR3 length is 15 residues. The junction had 6 bases not matched to a gene; V was cut back by 4 bases and J by 4 bases. CDR3 nucleotides: TGTGCCAGCAGCTACGCGGGGGGGCCGGCAGATACGCAGTATTTT. Translated: CASSYAGGPADTQYF.

This sequence joins TRBV7-2 and TRBJ2-2; TRBD2 matches 9 bases. J gave up 3 bases and V 10 bases, and 6 bases lay outside the gene matches. The germline CDR1 and CDR2 sequences are SGHTA and FQGNSA. The CDR3 extends over 14 amino acids. CDR3 nucleotide sequence: TGTGCCACCAAGCGGGGGGTCTACACCGGGGAGCTGTTTTTT. Protein sequence: CATKRGVYTGELFF.

The chain links TRBV9 to TRBJ2-5; no definite D call. CDR1 and CDR2 from the germline V gene are SGDLS and YYNGEE. The V gene lost 2 bases and the J gene lost 2 bases, with 7 bases spanning the gap. This CDR3 is 13 amino acids long. CDR3 coding DNA: TGTGCCAGCAGCGTGAATGGGCAAGAGACCCAGTACTTC. Its protein product is CASSVNGQETQYF.

The chain couples TRBV7-9 to TRBJ1-1; unclear D gene. V lost 3 bases and J 1 base, leaving 6 bases between the germline ends. CDR1 is SEHNR, CDR2 FQNEAQ, per germline (reference sequence). CDR3 length equals 13 residues. CDR3 loop: CASSFTENTEAFF. DNA for the CDR3: TGTGCCAGCAGCTTTACAGAGAACACTGAAGCTTTCTTT.

The V gene is TRBV11-2, the J gene TRBJ1-5, with 9 bases that match TRBD1. The CDR3 extends over 15 amino acids. Germline V gene sequence: CDR1 SGHAT, CDR2 FQNNGV. J was trimmed by 0 bases and V by 4 bases; bases with no gene match: 1. The CDR3: CASSWTGDSNQPQHF. The CDR3 DNA reads TGTGCCAGCAGCTGGACAGGGGATAGCAATCAGCCCCAGCATTTT.

V is TRBV9 and J is TRBJ2-3, with D perhaps TRBD2 (5 bases). This CDR3 has 14 amino acids. V was shortened by 0 bases and J by 4 bases, with 9 bases between the two germline ends. Germline loops: CDR1 SGDLS, CDR2 YYNGEE. The CDR3 is CASSVATRADTQYF. DNA of the CDR3: TGTGCCAGCAGCGTAGCTACGAGGGCAGATACGCAGTATTTT.

This clone was observed a handful of times. The chain links TRBV7-9 to TRBJ2-6; D may be TRBD1 or TRBD2 (6 bases each). Germline V lookup: CDR1 SEHNR, CDR2 FQNEAQ (reference sequence). This CDR3 comprises 15 residues. The germline V and J ends were trimmed by 8 bases and 0 bases, with 11 bases remaining between them. The CDR3 region is CASAGHRSGANVLTF. The DNA for the CDR3 is TGTGCCAGCGCGGGACATCGCTCTGGGGCCAACGTCCTGACTTTC.

The chain uses TRBV27 and TRBJ2-7; D unresolved. Germline V CDR1 and CDR2: MNHEY, SMNVEV (reference sequence). The CDR3 loop spans 14 amino acids. Trimming removed 3 bases at V and 2 bases at J, with 11 bases between. The CDR3: CASSLYGQPYEQYF. The CDR3 nucleotides are TGTGCCAGCAGTTTGTACGGGCAGCCCTACGAGCAGTACTTC.

The rearrangement links TRBV2 to TRBJ1-5; D remains unclear. Looked up from germline, CDR1 is SNHLY and CDR2 is FYNNEI. The V end was cut by 7 bases, the J end by 3 bases, with 22 bases between. The CDR3 consists of 17 residues. The CDR3 sequence is CASKGSFSSRDNQPQHF. For the CDR3, the DNA is TGTGCCAGCAAAGGGAGCTTTTCCTCAAGGGACAATCAGCCCCAGCATTTT.

The chain uses TRBV3-1 (or the pseudogene TRBV3-2) and TRBJ2-1; TRBD2 agrees at 14 bases. The CDR3 is 16 residues long. V lost 6 bases and J lost 10; bases outside the gene matches: 11. Germline CDR1 and CDR2: LGHDT and YNNKEL (reference sequence). In DNA form, the CDR3 reads TGTGCCAGCAGTCCCTCGGGACTAGCGGGAGACAGCGAGCAGTTCTTC. Its translation is CASSPSGLAGDSEQFF.

V is TRBV5-6 and J is TRBJ1-4, with 7 bases aligning to TRBD1. The V gene's germline CDR1 is SGHDT and CDR2 YYEEEE. The ends lost 0 bases at V and 0 bases at J; junction bases unmatched: 8. This CDR3 comprises 18 residues. The CDR3 reads CASSLALGTVATNEKLFF. The CDR3 coding sequence is TGTGCCAGCAGCTTGGCCTTGGGGACAGTAGCAACTAATGAAAAACTGTTTTTT.

This sequence joins TRBV7-9 and TRBJ2-2; 9 bases are a match to TRBD2. J lost 4 bases, V lost 5 bases, and 8 bases had no gene match. This CDR3 comprises 16 residues. CDR1 and CDR2 (germline): SEHNR, FQNEAQ (reference sequence). Written as DNA, the CDR3 is TGTGCCAGCAGCCCAACCTTAGCGGGGGCCACCGGGGAGCTGTTTTTT. It encodes CASSPTLAGATGELFF.

The rearrangement links TRBV30 to TRBJ1-1, with unresolved D. CDR1 is GTSNPN, CDR2 SVGIG, per germline (reference sequence). Trimming removed 2 bases at V and 1 base at J, with 8 bases between. The CDR3 is made up of 13 amino acids. This CDR3 is CAWSRFGNTEAFF. CDR3 nucleotide sequence: TGTGCCTGGAGTAGGTTTGGGAACACTGAAGCTTTCTTT. The full variable domain, completed using reference TRBV30 and TRBJ1-1, is SQTIHQWPATLVQPVGSPLSLECTVEGTSNPNLYWYRQAAGRGLQLLFYSVGIGQISSEVPQNLSASRPQDRQFILSSKKLLLSDSGFYLCAWSRFGNTEAFFGQGTRLTVV.

This chain links TRBV5-4 with TRBJ1-4; the match to TRBD1 covers 11 bases. The V gene's germline CDR1 is SGHNT and CDR2 YYREEE (reference sequence). V lost 4 bases and J lost 8; bases outside the gene matches: 7. The CDR3 is 15 amino acids. The CDR3 sequence is CASSADRGQQEKLFF. CDR3 bases: TGTGCCAGCAGCGCGGACAGGGGGCAGCAGGAAAAACTGTTTTTT.

The chain uses TRBV6-5 and TRBJ2-7; 12 bases align to TRBD1. This CDR3 spans 13 amino acids. The V gene end was trimmed by 11 bases and the J gene end by 2 bases; junction bases not matched to a gene: 4. Germline V gives CDR1 MNHEY, CDR2 SVGAGI. Here the CDR3 reads CAVGQGATYEQYF. In DNA form, the CDR3 reads TGTGCCGTGGGACAGGGGGCCACCTACGAGCAGTACTTC.

J is TRBJ1-6 and V is TRBV5-1; tentatively, D is TRBD1 (6 bases). The CDR3 sequence is 15 residues long. V lost 0 bases and J 8 bases, leaving 12 bases between the germline ends. Germline V gene data show CDR1 as SGHRS and CDR2 as YFSETQ. The CDR3: CASSLAGGPDSPLHF. CDR3 DNA sequence: TGCGCCAGCAGCTTGGCGGGGGGGCCGGATTCACCCCTCCACTTT.